This record covers a single T cell receptor (beta chain). The V gene's germline CDR1 is KGHSH and CDR2 LQKENI. The CDR3 is made up of 14 amino acids. Trimming cost V 4 bases and J 3 bases, with 12 bases left between them. Some clones are missing from TCRdb's copy, which holds only in-frame ones; the method was immunoSEQ multiplex PCR. This sample has 550,000 to 600,000 clones, with around three quarters found just once. This sample is part of a study of shared clonotypes between healthy human individuals. The chain links TRBV18 to TRBJ2-5, with D tentatively TRBD1 or TRBD2 (5 bases each). The sequenced sample was PBMCs. This receptor was identified in a woman aged 40-49 years in good health. Some clones in this sample may be carry-over from other donors' samples. CDR3 residues: CASSLGRGEETQYF. The DNA of the CDR3 is TGTGCCAGCTCACTGGGAAGGGGAGAAGAGACCCAGTACTTC. Combining the CDR3 with reference TRBV18 and TRBJ2-5 gives the whole variable domain NAGVMQNPRHLVRRRGQEARLRCSPMKGHSHVYWYRQLPEEGLKFMVYLQKENIIDESGMPKERFSAEFPKEGPSILRIQQVVRGDSAAYFCASSLGRGEETQYFGPGTRLLVL.